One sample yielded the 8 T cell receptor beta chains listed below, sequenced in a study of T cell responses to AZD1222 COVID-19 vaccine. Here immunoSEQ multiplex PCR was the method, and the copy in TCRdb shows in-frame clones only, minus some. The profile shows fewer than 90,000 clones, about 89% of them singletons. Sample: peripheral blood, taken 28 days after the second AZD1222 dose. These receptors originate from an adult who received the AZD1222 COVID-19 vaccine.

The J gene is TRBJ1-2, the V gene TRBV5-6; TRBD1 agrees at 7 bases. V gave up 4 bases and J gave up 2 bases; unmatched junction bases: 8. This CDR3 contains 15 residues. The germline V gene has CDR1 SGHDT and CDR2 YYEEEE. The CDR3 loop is CASSGVTGHNYGYTF. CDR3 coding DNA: TGTGCCAGCAGCGGGGTGACAGGGCACAACTATGGCTACACCTTC. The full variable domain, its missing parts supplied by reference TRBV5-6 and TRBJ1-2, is DAGVTQSPTHLIKTRGQQVTLRCSPKSGHDTVSWYQQALGQGPQFIFQYYEEEERQRGNFPDRFSGHQFPNYSSELNVNALLLGDSALYLCASSGVTGHNYGYTFGSGTRLTVV.

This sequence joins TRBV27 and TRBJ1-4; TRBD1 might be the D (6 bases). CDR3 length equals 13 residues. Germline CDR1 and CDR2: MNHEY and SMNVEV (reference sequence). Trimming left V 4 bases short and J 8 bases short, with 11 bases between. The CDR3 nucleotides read TGTGCCAGCAGTTCCTACAGGGTCGAAAAACTGTTTTTT. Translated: CASSSYRVEKLFF.

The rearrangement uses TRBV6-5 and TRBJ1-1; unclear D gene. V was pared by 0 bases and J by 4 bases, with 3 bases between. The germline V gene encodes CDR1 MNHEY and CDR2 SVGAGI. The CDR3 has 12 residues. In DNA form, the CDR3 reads TGTGCCAGCAGTTACTCCCTCACTGAAGCTTTCTTT. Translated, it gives CASSYSLTEAFF.

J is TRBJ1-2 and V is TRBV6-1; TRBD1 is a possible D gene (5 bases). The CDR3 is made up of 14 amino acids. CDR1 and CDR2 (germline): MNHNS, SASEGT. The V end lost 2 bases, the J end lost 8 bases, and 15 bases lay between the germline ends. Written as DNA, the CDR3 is TGTGCCAGCAGTGAATACTGGGACCGTAGGGGCTACACCTTC. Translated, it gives CASSEYWDRRGYTF.

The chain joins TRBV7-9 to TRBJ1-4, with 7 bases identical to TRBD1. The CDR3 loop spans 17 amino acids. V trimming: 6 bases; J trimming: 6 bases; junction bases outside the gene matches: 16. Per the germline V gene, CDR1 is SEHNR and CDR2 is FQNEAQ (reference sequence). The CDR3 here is CASSSTGAAGGYEKLFF. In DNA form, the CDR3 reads TGTGCCAGCAGTTCCACAGGGGCCGCGGGGGGTTATGAAAAACTGTTTTTT.

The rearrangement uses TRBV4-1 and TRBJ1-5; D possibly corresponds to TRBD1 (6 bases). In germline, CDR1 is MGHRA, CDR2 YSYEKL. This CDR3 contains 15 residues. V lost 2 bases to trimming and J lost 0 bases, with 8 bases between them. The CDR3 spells CASSQTGHSNQPQHF. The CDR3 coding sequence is TGCGCCAGCAGCCAAACAGGGCATAGCAATCAGCCCCAGCATTTT.

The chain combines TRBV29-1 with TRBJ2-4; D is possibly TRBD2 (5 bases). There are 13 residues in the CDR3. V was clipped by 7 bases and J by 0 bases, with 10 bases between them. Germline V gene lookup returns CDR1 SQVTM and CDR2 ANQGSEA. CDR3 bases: TGCAGCGCCCGAGGACTAGCCAAAAACATTCAGTACTTC. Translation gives CSARGLAKNIQYF.

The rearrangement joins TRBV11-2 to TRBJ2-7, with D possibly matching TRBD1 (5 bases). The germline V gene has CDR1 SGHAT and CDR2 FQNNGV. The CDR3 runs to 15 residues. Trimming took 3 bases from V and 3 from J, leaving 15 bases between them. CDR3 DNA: TGTGCCAGCAGCTTGGCAGAGGACACTATCTACGAGCAGTACTTC. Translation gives CASSLAEDTIYEQYF.